This is a list of T cell receptor beta chains from one sample in a study of identical twins. TCRdb reanalysed the 5' RACE reads using MiXCR and keeps one entry per CDR3 protein. This table has about 890,000 distinct CDR3 sequences, around 12% appearing once. These data are also associated with another study on yellow fever vaccine responses in identical twins.

Sequencing input: PBMCs. The receptor source for this set is a woman aged 18-35 years in good health. The CDR3 runs from the conserved cysteine through the conserved F or W. A D gene is named only where the DNA matches it firmly. A clone size is listed for some rows: how often the clone was seen (once, few, many), or a class if it is expanded.

V	D	size	J	CDR3	DNA
TRBV5-1	TRBD2	-	TRBJ2-1	CASSGAGGSNEQFF	TGCGCCAGCAGCGGGGCGGGAGGAAGCAATGAGCAGTTCTTC
TRBV28	-	-	TRBJ2-5	CASRTVQETQYF	TGTGCCAGCAGAACAGTCCAAGAGACCCAGTACTTC
TRBV4-1	-	many	TRBJ2-1	CASSHETAVGYNEQFF	TGCGCCAGCAGCCACGAAACAGCGGTGGGATACAATGAGCAGTTCTTC
TRBV7-9	-	-	TRBJ2-4	CASSSPEGGGGEFIQYF	TGTGCCAGCAGCTCGCCCGAGGGGGGAGGGGGGGAGTTCATTCAGTACTTC
TRBV13	TRBD1	few	TRBJ1-2	CASSLRGGNYGYTF	TGTGCCAGCAGCTTAAGAGGGGGCAACTATGGCTACACCTTC
TRBV18	TRBD2	-	TRBJ2-1	CASSPPTSGDNEQFF	TGTGCCAGCTCACCACCGACTAGCGGGGACAATGAGCAGTTCTTC
TRBV10-3	-	-	TRBJ2-1	CAISTDRTSSYNEQFF	TGTGCCATCAGTACAGACAGGACGAGCTCCTACAATGAGCAGTTCTTC
TRBV4-2	-	-	TRBJ2-3	CASSPLGEDTQYF	TGTGCCAGCAGCCCACTAGGGGAAGATACGCAGTATTTT
TRBV2	-	few	TRBJ2-3	CASRDLASRTDTQYF	TGTGCCAGCAGGGACTTAGCGTCCCGCACAGATACGCAGTATTTT
TRBV6-2/TRBV6-3	-	-	TRBJ2-1	CASSTRPTASEQFF	TGTGCCAGCAGTACTCGACCCACCGCTAGTGAGCAGTTCTTC
TRBV7-9	-	-	TRBJ2-1	CASSPDHDNEQFF	TGTGCCAGCAGCCCCGATCACGACAATGAGCAGTTCTTC